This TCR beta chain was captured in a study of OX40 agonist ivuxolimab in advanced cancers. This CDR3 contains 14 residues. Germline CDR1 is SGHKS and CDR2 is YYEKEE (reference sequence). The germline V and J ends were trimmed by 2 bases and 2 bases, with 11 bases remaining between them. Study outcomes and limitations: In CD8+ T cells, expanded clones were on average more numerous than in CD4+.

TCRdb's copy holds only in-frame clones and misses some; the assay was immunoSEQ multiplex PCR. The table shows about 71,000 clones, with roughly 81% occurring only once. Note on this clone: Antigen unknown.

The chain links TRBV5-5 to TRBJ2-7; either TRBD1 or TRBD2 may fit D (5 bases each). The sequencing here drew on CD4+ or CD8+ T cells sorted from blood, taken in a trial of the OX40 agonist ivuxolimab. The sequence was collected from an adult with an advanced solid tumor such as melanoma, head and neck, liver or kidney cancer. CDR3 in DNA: TGTGCCAGCAGCTTTTTGGGGACCACCTACGAGCAGTACTTC. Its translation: CASSFLGTTYEQYF.